This T cell receptor beta chain stems from a study of blood T cell repertoires in COVID-19. Turning to the study itself: Spain, Italy and the United States supplied samples that represented acute and convalescent COVID-19. T cells, B-cell-depleted T cells, or PBMCs provided the cDNA or gDNA that served as material.

With 3 bases removed from V and 6 bases from J, the gap between germline ends came to 9 bases. From germline, CDR1 is MNHNS and CDR2 SASEGT. CDR3 size: 12 residues. Original data processing: Amplifying reference gene primers gave estimates of nucleated cell counts. Assay: immunoSEQ multiplex PCR; the TCRdb copy retains only in-frame clones and omits some. V and J calls plus clone size are reproduced from that table; the DNA served to infer D and trimming. The sample lists approximately 140,000 clones; about three quarters were seen once. This clonotype originated in a man aged 45-65 years with acute or convalescent COVID-19. The sequenced material came from peripheral blood. The gene calls are TRBV6-1 and TRBJ2-7; weak D call: TRBD2 (6 bases). The CDR3 reads CASSEGGTEQYF. DNA for the CDR3: TGTGCCAGCAGTGAGGGAGGTACCGAGCAGTACTTC.